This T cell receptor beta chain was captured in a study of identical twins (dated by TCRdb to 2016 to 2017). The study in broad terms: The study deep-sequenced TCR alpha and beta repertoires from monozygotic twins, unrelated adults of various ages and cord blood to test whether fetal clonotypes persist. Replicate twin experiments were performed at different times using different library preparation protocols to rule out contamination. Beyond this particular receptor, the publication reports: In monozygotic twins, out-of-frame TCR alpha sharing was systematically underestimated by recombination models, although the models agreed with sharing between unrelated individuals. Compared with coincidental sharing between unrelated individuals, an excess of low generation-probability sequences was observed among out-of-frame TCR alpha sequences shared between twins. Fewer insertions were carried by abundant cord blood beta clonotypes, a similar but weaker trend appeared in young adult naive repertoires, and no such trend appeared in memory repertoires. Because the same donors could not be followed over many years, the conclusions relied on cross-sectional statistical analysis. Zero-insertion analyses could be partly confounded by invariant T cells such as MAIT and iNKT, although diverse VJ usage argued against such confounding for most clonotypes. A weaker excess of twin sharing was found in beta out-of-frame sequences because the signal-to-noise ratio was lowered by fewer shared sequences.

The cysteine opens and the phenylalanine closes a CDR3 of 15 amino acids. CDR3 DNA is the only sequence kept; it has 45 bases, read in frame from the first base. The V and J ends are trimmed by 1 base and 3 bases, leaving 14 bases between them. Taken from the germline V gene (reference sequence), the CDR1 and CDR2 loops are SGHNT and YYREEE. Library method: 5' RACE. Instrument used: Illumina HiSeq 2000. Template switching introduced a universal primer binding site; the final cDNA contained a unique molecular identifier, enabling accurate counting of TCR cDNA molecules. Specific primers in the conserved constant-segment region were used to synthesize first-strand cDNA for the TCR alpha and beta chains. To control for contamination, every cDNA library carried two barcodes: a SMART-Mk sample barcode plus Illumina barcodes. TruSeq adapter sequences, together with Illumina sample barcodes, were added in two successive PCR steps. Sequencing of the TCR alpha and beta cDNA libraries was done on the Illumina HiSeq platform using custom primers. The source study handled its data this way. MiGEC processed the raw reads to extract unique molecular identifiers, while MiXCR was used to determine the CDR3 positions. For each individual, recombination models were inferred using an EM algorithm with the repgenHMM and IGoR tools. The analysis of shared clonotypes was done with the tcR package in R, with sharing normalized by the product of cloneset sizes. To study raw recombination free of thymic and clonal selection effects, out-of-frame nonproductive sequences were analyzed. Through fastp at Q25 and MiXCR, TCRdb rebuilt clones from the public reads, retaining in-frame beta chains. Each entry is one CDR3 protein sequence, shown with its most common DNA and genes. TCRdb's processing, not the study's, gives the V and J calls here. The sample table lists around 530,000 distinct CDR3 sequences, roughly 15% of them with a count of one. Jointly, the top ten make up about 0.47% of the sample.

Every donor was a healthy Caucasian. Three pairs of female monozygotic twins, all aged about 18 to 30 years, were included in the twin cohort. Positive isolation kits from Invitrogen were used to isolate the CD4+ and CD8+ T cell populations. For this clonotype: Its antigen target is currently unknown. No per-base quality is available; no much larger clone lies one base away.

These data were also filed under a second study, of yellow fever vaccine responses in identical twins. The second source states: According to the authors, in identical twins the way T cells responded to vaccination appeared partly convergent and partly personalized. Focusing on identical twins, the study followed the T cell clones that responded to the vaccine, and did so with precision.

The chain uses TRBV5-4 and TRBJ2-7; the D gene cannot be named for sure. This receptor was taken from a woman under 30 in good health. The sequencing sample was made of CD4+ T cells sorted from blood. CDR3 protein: CASSLLTGSGYEQYF. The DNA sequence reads TGTGCCAGCAGCTTGTTGACGGGTTCCGGCTACGAGCAGTACTTC.